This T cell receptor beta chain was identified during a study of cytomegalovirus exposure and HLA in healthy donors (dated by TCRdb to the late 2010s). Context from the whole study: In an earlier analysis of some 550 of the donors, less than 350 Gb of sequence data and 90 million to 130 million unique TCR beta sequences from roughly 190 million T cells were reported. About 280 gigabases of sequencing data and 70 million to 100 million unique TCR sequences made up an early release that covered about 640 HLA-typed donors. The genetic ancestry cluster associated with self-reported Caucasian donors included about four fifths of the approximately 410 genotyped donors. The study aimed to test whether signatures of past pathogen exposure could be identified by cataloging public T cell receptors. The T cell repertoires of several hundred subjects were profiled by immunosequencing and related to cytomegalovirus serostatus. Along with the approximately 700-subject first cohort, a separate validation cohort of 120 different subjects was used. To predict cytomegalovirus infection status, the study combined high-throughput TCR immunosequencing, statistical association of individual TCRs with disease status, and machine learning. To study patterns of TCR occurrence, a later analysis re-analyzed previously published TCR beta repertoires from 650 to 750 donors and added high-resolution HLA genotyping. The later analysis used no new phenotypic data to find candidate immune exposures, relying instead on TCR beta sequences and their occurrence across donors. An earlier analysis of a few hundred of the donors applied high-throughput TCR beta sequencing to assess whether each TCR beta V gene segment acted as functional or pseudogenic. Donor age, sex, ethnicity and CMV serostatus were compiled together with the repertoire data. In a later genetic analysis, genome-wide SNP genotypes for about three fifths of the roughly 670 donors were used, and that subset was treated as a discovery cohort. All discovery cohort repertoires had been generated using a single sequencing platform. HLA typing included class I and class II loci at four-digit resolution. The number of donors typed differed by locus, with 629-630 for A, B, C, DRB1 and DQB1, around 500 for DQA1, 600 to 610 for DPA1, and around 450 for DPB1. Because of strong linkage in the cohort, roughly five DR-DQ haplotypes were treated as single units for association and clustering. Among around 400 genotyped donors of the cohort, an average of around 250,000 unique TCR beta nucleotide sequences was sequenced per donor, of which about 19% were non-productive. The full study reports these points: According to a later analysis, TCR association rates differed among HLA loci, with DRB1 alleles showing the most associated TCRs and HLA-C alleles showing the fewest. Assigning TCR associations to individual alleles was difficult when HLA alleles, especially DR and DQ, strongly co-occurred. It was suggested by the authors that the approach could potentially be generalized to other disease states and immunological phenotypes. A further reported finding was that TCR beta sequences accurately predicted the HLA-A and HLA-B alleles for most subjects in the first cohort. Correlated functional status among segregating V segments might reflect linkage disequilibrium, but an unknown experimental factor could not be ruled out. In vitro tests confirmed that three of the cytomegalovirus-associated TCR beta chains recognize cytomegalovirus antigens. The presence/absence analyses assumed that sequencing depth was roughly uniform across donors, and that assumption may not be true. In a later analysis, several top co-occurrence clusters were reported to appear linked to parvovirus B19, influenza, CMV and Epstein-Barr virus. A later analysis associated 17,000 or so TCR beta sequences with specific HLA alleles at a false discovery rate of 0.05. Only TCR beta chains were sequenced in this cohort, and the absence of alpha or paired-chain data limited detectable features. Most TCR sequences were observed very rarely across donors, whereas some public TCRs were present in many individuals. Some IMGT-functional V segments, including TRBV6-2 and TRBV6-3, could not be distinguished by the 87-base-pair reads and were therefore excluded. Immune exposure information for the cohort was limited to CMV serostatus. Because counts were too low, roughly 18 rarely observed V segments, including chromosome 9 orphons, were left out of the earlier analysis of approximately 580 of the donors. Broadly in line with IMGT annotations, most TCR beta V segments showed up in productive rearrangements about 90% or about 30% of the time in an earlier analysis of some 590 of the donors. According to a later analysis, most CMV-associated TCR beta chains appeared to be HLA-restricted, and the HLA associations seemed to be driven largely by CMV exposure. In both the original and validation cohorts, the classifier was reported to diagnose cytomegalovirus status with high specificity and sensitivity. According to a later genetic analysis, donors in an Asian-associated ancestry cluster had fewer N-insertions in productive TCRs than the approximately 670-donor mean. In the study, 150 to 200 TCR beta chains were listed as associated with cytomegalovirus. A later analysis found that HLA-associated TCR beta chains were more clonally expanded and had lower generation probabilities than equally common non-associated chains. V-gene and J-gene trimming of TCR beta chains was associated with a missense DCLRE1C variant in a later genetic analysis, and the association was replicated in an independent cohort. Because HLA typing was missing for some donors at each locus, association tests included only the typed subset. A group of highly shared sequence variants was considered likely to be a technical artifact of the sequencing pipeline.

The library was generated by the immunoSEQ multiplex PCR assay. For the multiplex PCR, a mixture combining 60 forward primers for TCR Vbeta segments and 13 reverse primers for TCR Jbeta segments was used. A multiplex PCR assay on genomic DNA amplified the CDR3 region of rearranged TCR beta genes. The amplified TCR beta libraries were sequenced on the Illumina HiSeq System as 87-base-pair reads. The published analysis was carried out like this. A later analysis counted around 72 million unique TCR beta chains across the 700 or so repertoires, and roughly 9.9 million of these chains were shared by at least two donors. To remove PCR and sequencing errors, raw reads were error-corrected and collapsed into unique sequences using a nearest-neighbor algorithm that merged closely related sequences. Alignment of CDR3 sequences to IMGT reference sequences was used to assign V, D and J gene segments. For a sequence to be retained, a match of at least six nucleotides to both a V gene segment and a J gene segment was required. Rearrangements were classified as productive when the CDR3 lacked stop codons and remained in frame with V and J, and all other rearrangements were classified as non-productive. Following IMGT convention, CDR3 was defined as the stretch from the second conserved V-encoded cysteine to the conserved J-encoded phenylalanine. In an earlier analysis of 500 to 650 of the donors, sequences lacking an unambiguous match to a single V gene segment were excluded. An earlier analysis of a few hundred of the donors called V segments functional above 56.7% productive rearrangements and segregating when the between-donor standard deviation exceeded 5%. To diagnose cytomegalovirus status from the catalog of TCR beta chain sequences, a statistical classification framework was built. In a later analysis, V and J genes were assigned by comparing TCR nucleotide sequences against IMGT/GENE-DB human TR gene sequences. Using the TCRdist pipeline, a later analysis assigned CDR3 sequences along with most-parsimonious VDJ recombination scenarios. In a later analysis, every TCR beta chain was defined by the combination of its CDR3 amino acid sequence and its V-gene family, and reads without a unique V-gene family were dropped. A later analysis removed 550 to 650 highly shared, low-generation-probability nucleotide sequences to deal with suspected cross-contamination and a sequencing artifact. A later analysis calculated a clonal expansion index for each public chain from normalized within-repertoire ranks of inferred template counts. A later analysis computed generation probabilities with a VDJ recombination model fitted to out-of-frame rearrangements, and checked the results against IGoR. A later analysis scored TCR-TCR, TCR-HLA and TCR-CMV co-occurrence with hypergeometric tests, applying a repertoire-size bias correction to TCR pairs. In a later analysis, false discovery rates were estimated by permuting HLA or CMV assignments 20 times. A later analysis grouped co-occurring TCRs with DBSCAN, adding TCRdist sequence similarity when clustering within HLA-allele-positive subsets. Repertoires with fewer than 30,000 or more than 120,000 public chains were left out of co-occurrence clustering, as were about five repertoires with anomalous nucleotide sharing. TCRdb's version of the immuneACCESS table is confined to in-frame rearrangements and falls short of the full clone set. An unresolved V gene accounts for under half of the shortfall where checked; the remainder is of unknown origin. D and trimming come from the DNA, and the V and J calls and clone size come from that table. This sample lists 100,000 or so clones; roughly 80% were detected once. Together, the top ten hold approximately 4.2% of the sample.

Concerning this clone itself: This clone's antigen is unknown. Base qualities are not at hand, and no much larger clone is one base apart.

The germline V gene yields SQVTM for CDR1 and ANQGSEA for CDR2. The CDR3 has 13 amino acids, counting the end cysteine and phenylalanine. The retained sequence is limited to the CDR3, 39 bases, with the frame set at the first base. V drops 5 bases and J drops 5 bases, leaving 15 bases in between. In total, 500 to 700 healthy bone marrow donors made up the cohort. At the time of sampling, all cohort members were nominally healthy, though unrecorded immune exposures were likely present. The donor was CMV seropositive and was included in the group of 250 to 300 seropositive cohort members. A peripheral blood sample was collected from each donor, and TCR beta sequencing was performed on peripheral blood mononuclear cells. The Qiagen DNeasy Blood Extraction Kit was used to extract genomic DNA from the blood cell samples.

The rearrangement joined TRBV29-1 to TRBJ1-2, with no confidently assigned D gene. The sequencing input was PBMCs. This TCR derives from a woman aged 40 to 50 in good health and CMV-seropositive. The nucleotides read TGCAGCGTTAAAACGACTGATACTTATGGCTACACCTTC. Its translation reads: CSVKTTDTYGYTF.